These T cell receptor beta chains were read from a single sample in a study of tumor-infiltrating lymphocytes in primary liver carcinoma. A single record per CDR3 protein comes from TCRdb applying MiXCR to the multiplex PCR reads. The sample lists 70,000 to 85,000 distinct CDR3 sequences, about two thirds occurring once. The sample was liver tumor tissue from sampling region 4. These receptors were collected from a woman aged 55-70 years with primary liver carcinoma and hepatitis B virus infection. Both conserved end residues are part of each CDR3. Fields, in order: D gene, clone size, CDR3 length, J gene, V gene, CDR3 DNA, CDR3 protein. A D gene is named only where the DNA matches it firmly. The size entry is marked missing in some rows and otherwise reads once, few, many or a size class.

>-|-|15|TRBJ1-6|TRBV7-2
TGTGCCAGCAGCTCAGTCCCTCTCGGGGATTCACCCCTCCACTTT
CASSSVPLGDSPLHF
>-|many|14|TRBJ2-3|TRBV30
TGTGCCTGGAGTGTCCAAGGGGGCACAGATACGCAGTATTTT
CAWSVQGGTDTQYF
>-|many|13|TRBJ2-2|TRBV6-1
TGTGCCAGCAACTACAGGGATGCCGGGGAGCTGTTTTTT
CASNYRDAGELFF
>-|-|15|TRBJ2-1|TRBV4-1
TGCGCCAGCAGTCAAGATTCGGCAAGGTACCTTGACCAGTTCTTC
CASSQDSARYLDQFF
>-|many|14|TRBJ2-3|TRBV21-1
TGTGCCAGCAGCCGCCGAGACGACACAGATACGCAGTATTTT
CASSRRDDTDTQYF
>-|-|16|TRBJ2-1|TRBV11-2
TGTGCCAATAGCCCCGGGCTAACGGGCGATTACAATGAGCAGTTCTTC
CANSPGLTGDYNEQFF
>-|-|12|TRBJ1-2|TRBV7-2
TGTGCCAGCAGCTTTCGTAACTATGGCCACACCTTC
CASSFRNYGHTF
>TRBD1|-|15|TRBJ2-2|TRBV28
TGTGCCAGCAGCAAGCGGACAGGGGGCACCAGGGAGCTGTTTTTT
CASSKRTGGTRELFF
>TRBD1|-|15|TRBJ1-4|TRBV20-1
TGCAGTGCTAGAGCCCGTAGAGGAGGGGGCGAAAAACTGTTTTTT
CSARARRGGGEKLFF
>TRBD1|-|14|TRBJ2-7|TRBV6-1
TGTGTCAGCAGCACCGGGACAGGCTCCTACGAGCAGTACTTC
CVSSTGTGSYEQYF
>-|-|13|TRBJ2-7|TRBV6-2/TRBV6-3
TGTGCCAGCAGTTACCTGCGGGCGCACGCGCAGTACTTC
CASSYLRAHAQYF
>TRBD1|many|15|TRBJ2-1|TRBV5-4
TGTGCCAGCAGCTTGGAGGGGGCTAAGTGGAATGAGCAGTTCTTC
CASSLEGAKWNEQFF
>-|-|15|TRBJ1-2|TRBV25-1
TGTGCCAGCAGTCCGCCAGGGGATTCTGAGTATGGCTACACCTTC
CASSPPGDSEYGYTF
>TRBD2|-|15|TRBJ2-3|TRBV11-2
TGTGCCAGCAGTCCTGGACTAGCGGACCCAGATATGCAGTATTTT
CASSPGLADPDMQYF
>TRBD2|-|13|TRBJ2-5|TRBV11-2
TGTGCCAGTAGCTTACAGGGACTAGAGACCCAGTGCTTC
CASSLQGLETQCF
>-|-|12|TRBJ2-5|TRBV14
TGTGCCAGCAGTCCAGACTCGGGGACCCAGTACTTC
CASSPDSGTQYF
>-|-|16|TRBJ2-1|TRBV11-3
TGTTCCAGCAGCGCGACTAACGGAGGCCAATACAATGAGCAGTCCTTC
CSSSATNGGQYNEQSF
>-|-|14|TRBJ2-3|TRBV5-1
TGCGCCAGCAGCTTGGGCGGGCCCACAGATACGCACTATTTT
CASSLGGPTDTHYF
>-|-|15|TRBJ2-7|TRBV6-2/TRBV6-3
TGTGCCAGCATTACCGGACAGCCCGGCTCCCACGAGCAGTACTTC
CASITGQPGSHEQYF
>-|-|15|TRBJ2-5|TRBV11-3
TGTGCCAGCAGCTTAGGCGGAGGGCCATGGGATACCCAATACTTC
CASSLGGGPWDTQYF
>-|many|15|TRBJ1-2|TRBV4-1
TGCGCCAGCAGCCAAGATACCGGGGGCGGCTATGGCTACACCTTC
CASSQDTGGGYGYTF
>-|many|15|TRBJ2-3|TRBV5-5
TGTGCCAGCAGCGCGCGGGGCATAGGCACAGATACGCAGTATTTT
CASSARGIGTDTQYF
>TRBD2|-|15|TRBJ2-1|TRBV29-1
TGCAGCGTTTGGGGGTCTAGCGGGACGTACAATAAGCAGTTCTTC
CSVWGSSGTYNKQFF
>-|medium-sized|15|TRBJ2-3|TRBV12-5
TGTGCTAGTGGTTTGGTAGGACCAGGGCAAAATACGCAGTATTTT
CASGLVGPGQNTQYF
>-|once|14|TRBJ2-1|TRBV11-2
TGCGCCAGCAGCTTGTGGGGATATCGGAGTGAGCAGTTCTTC
CASSLWGYRSEQFF
>TRBD1|once|11|TRBJ2-1|TRBV4-1
TGCGCCAGCAGCCTCGGGACAGTTTGGTCTTTC
CASSLGTVWSF
>-|-|15|TRBJ1-6|TRBV11-2
TGTACCAGCAGCTTAGCCCGGGCATTAAATTCACCCCTCCGCTTT
CTSSLARALNSPLRF
>TRBD2|-|19|TRBJ2-1|TRBV11-3
TGTGCCAGCAGCACCGGACAGGAGGGACTAGCGGGAGGATCCAATGAGCAGTTCTTC
CASSTGQEGLAGGSNEQFF
>-|medium-sized|16|TRBJ1-5|TRBV12-3/TRBV12-4
TGTGCCAGCAGTTTGACGGGGGTGGGAGGGAATCAGCCCCAGCATTTT
CASSLTGVGGNQPQHF
>-|-|14|TRBJ1-2|TRBV5-6
TGTGCCTGCAGCTTGTACGGACAGAACTATGACTACACCTTC
CACSLYGQNYDYTF
>-|-|19|TRBJ2-1|TRBV11-2
TGTACCAGCAACTTAGCCGGAGCGGAAGGCCGGCGGTGGTCGGTCGGGCAGTTCTTC
CTSNLAGAEGRRWSVGQFF
>-|many|14|TRBJ1-2|TRBV7-9
TGTGCCAGCAGCTTAGCTGGCCAGAACTATGGCTACACCTTC
CASSLAGQNYGYTF
>-|many|16|TRBJ1-4|TRBV7-9
TGTGCCAGCAGCTTAGTTGGGCATGCAACTAATGAAAAACTGTTTTTT
CASSLVGHATNEKLFF
>-|many|17|TRBJ2-4|TRBV5-1
TGCGCCAGCAGCTTGTCCCGCTACCAGGGGATTGGGGACATTCAGTACTTC
CASSLSRYQGIGDIQYF
>-|-|14|TRBJ1-4|TRBV6-6
TGTGCCAGCAGCACATCGCGAGATGTAGAAAAACTGTTTTTT
CASSTSRDVEKLFF
>-|-|14|TRBJ2-3|TRBV11-2
TGTGCCAGCAATATGGGGCTTCCCATAGATACGCAGTATTTT
CASNMGLPIDTQYF
>TRBD2|-|11|TRBJ2-7|TRBV12-3/TRBV12-4
TGTGCCAGTAGTTTAGGGCGGGAGCGGTACTTC
CASSLGRERYF
>-|-|12|TRBJ1-1|TRBV29-1
TGCAGCGTTGGGGCAGGGAACACTGAAGCTTTCTTT
CSVGAGNTEAFF
>-|few|16|TRBJ2-5|TRBV20-1
TGCAGTGCTAGAGCCCTGCGGGTTGGAGTTCAAGAGACCCAGTACTTC
CSARALRVGVQETQYF
>TRBD2|-|18|TRBJ2-3|TRBV15
TGTGCCACCAGCAGCCCCCTTGGCGCGGGAGGCGACACAGATACACAGTATTTT
CATSSPLGAGGDTDTQYF
>-|-|11|TRBJ1-1|TRBV28
TGTGCCAACAGTTTAAGCGTTGAAGCTTTCTTT
CANSLSVEAFF
>TRBD2|-|15|TRBJ2-1|TRBV6-2/TRBV6-3
TGTGCCAACAGGCCCCCCGCCAGCGGGAGCTGTAAGCAGTTCTTC
CANRPPASGSCKQFF
>-|-|17|TRBJ1-3|TRBV12-3/TRBV12-4
TGTGCCAGCAGTTTCCCGACCAGCAGGGTTTCTGGAAACACCATATATTTC
CASSFPTSRVSGNTIYF
>-|medium-sized|15|TRBJ1-6|TRBV11-2
TGTGCCAGCAGCTTAGAAGTGGCAGCTATCTCACCCCTCCACTTT
CASSLEVAAISPLHF
>TRBD1|-|17|TRBJ2-6|TRBV12-3/TRBV12-4
TGCGCCAGCAGAAGGACAGGTTCCCCTACCGGGGCCAACGTCCTGATTTTC
CASRRTGSPTGANVLIF
>-|-|13|TRBJ2-2|TRBV29-1
TGCAGTCTCACGGGGCACTTGGGCGGGGAGCTGTTTTTT
CSLTGHLGGELFF